This paragraph covers one T cell receptor beta chain sequence. This clone was counted between two and nine times. Its antigen is unknown. No clone much larger than this one lies a single base away; base qualities are absent. Cut back by 2 bases and 9 bases, the V and J ends lie 11 bases apart. The germline V gene encodes CDR1 MNHNS and CDR2 SASEGT. The CDR3 starts with the cysteine, ends with the phenylalanine, and has 13 residues. Of all the DNA, just the CDR3 is kept, 39 bases in frame from base 1. The data belong to a study of blood T cell repertoires in COVID-19 (TCRdb year 2020). About the study as a whole: Collaborator samples came from the United States, Italy and Spain and covered acute and convalescent phases of COVID-19. The prospective study material was composed of cDNA or gDNA derived from T cells, B-cell-depleted T cells, or PBMCs. Deeply sampled blood TCRbeta repertoires from subjects exposed to, actively infected with, or recovered from COVID-19 were included in the dataset. The repertoires were made available in a free public database intended to serve as a resource for research on the immune response to SARS-CoV-2. The samples were drawn from two sources: the first 160 participants of the ongoing ImmuneRACE study, and 1,200 or so subjects contributed by 6 global collaborators. Sample metadata almost always included a de-identified subject ID, COVID-19 status, age in years and sex. HLA class I and class II types, where available, came from metadata supplied by the sample provider rather than from assay-based typing. Study-level results and caveats: The amount of clinical and demographic metadata varied by source and participant and was provided uncurated.

The immunoSEQ Assay, a bias-controlled multiplex PCR, was used to amplify TCRbeta CDR3 regions from genomic DNA. The authors' pipeline ran thus. The number of nucleated cells in each sample was estimated by amplification of reference gene primers within the assay. To quantify the absolute abundance of each unique TCRbeta CDR3 rearrangement, sequence reads were collapsed and filtered. For each sample, productive Simpson clonality was calculated as the square root of Simpson's diversity index over productive rearrangements. TCRdb retrieved this table from immuneACCESS and kept in-frame rearrangements only. Not all clones are present; in checked studies, unresolved V genes account for under half, and no reason is known for the remainder. That table gives V, J and clone size, and the DNA gave D and trimming. The sample includes approximately 98,000 clones, with around 90% observed a single time. The top ten clonotypes cover over 2% of the sample.

The collaborating institutions used their own protocols to collect whole blood in K2EDTA tubes. For TCRbeta analysis, collaborators shipped samples in one of three forms: frozen whole blood, isolated PBMCs, or DNA extracted from either of those sample types. The rearranged chain carries TRBV6-1 and TRBJ2-1; D gene: possibly TRBD2, on 6 matching bases. The source of this sequence is a human donor in a cohort sampled during active COVID-19. Sequencing input: peripheral blood. In nucleotides, the sequence is TGTGCCAGCAGTGAACGGGAGAGAGGTGAGCAGTTCTTC. Translated, this gives CASSERERGEQFF.